Following are 20 T cell receptor beta chains from one sample sequenced in a study of T cells in localized non-small cell lung cancer. TCRdb keeps only in-frame clones here, not all; method: immunoSEQ multiplex PCR. The sample carries over 45,000 clones, 77% recorded once. The sequencing used peripheral blood, collected before any cancer treatment. These TCRs come from a man aged 35 to 70 with stage I squamous cell lung carcinoma.

The chain employs TRBV29-1 and TRBJ1-1; D is unresolved. The V gene's germline CDR1 is SQVTM and CDR2 ANQGSEA. CDR3 size: 14 residues. The V end was cut by 7 bases, the J end by 2 bases, with 17 bases between. Here the CDR3 DNA reads TGCAGCGCTGATCGCCAATATCGAAACACTGAAGCTTTCTTT. Protein product: CSADRQYRNTEAFF.

The J gene is TRBJ1-1, the V gene TRBV29-1; no reliable D call. Germline V gene lookup returns CDR1 SQVTM and CDR2 ANQGSEA. Trimming shortened V by 6 bases and J by 8 bases, and 16 bases separated the two germline ends. The CDR3 totals 12 residues. The CDR3 region has the DNA TGCAGCGTGGCCTTCGGCAGACCCGAAGCTTTCTTT. Translation: CSVAFGRPEAFF. The variable domain in full, with the rest retrieved from reference TRBV29-1 and TRBJ1-1, is SAVISQKPSRDICQRGTSLTIQCQVDSQVTMMFWYRQQPGQSLTLIATANQGSEATYESGFVIDKFPISRPNLTFSTLTVSNMSPEDSSIYLCSVAFGRPEAFFGQGTRLTVV.

There are a few counts of this clone. The CDR3 region is CASSLRGLGGNEQFF. The CDR3 nucleotides are TGCGCCAGCAGCCTCCGCGGACTAGGCGGCAATGAGCAGTTCTTC. The chain carries TRBV5-1 and TRBJ2-1; TRBD2 aligns across 7 bases. V gave up 4 bases and J gave up 6 bases; unmatched junction bases: 10. The CDR3 sequence is 15 residues long. Germline V gene data show CDR1 as SGHRS and CDR2 as YFSETQ. The full variable domain, completed using reference TRBV5-1 and TRBJ2-1, is KAGVTQTPRYLIKTRGQQVTLSCSPISGHRSVSWYQQTPGQGLQFLFEYFSETQRNKGNFPGRFSGRQFSNSRSEMNVSTLELGDSALYLCASSLRGLGGNEQFFGPGTRLTVL.

V usage is TRBV4-2 and J usage is TRBJ2-3, with 10 bases fitting TRBD2. The J segment lost 6 bases and the V segment lost 0 bases, leaving 9 bases of the junction unmatched. CDR1 is LGHNA and CDR2 is YNFKEQ in the germline V gene. CDR3 length: 17 amino acids. As DNA, the CDR3 is TGTGCCAGCAGCCAAGAGCCAAGCGGGGGGGCCGGGGATACGCAGTATTTT. Its translation is CASSQEPSGGAGDTQYF.

This clone was counted once. This chain joins TRBV30 and TRBJ2-7; TRBD1 might be the D (6 bases). The V end was cut by 3 bases, the J end by 4 bases, with 22 bases between. The CDR3 spans 16 residues. The germline gives CDR1 GTSNPN, CDR2 SVGIG (reference sequence). In DNA, the CDR3 is TGTGCCTGGAGACCCCCGTTAGGCAGGGGATGGTACGAGCAGTACTTC. Its protein is CAWRPPLGRGWYEQYF.

The rearrangement uses TRBV6-5 and TRBJ2-7, with a tentative D call TRBD2 (6 bases). The CDR3 runs to 13 residues. The germline V gene has CDR1 MNHEY and CDR2 SVGAGI. Trimming cost V 4 bases and J 7 bases, with 14 bases left between them. The CDR3 here is CASSSGTGREQYF. The CDR3 region has the DNA TGTGCCAGCAGTTCCGGGACTGGCAGGGAGCAGTACTTC.

V is TRBV7-3 and J is TRBJ1-6, with D hard to call. V was trimmed by 3 bases and J by 7 bases, leaving 4 bases between them. Per the germline V gene, CDR1 is SGHTA and CDR2 is FQGTGA. The CDR3 runs to 12 residues. The CDR3: CASSLGNSPLHF. Here the CDR3 DNA reads TGTGCCAGCAGCTTGGGGAATTCACCCCTCCACTTT.

V and J are TRBV30 and TRBJ1-5; no firm D call. Germline V gives CDR1 GTSNPN, CDR2 SVGIG (reference sequence). The CDR3 has 13 residues. Trimming stripped 0 bases from V and 4 bases from J, with 7 bases between. In DNA form, the CDR3 reads TGTGCCTGGAGTGTACAACCTAATCAGCCCCAGCATTTT. The encoded protein is CAWSVQPNQPQHF. Full variable domain (missing parts from reference TRBV30 and TRBJ1-5): SQTIHQWPATLVQPVGSPLSLECTVEGTSNPNLYWYRQAAGRGLQLLFYSVGIGQISSEVPQNLSASRPQDRQFILSSKKLLLSDSGFYLCAWSVQPNQPQHFGDGTRLSIL.

The chain joins TRBV27 to TRBJ1-6, with a possible D match to TRBD1 (6 bases). The CDR3 loop spans 16 amino acids. Germline CDR1 MNHEY, CDR2 SMNVEV (reference sequence). The V end lost 0 bases, the J end lost 10 bases, and 16 bases lay between the germline ends. The CDR3 coding sequence is TGTGCCAGCAGTTTATCCCAAGGGAGGGGGAGGTCACCCCTCCACTTT. It is translated as CASSLSQGRGRSPLHF.

J is TRBJ1-5 and V is TRBV27, with 8 positions matching TRBD1. The CDR3 is 13 residues long. Germline lookup yields CDR1 MNHEY and CDR2 SMNVEV (reference sequence). With 5 bases clipped from V and 4 bases from J, the junction kept 1 base outside the gene matches. Here the CDR3 DNA reads TGTGCCAGCAGTAGACAGGGGAATCAGCCCCAGCATTTT. It yields the protein CASSRQGNQPQHF.

The rearrangement links TRBV5-1 to TRBJ1-1, with D tentatively TRBD1 (5 bases). The CDR3 has 13 amino acids. Trimming shortened V by 2 bases and J by 4 bases, and 9 bases separated the two germline ends. Germline assignment: CDR1 SGHRS and CDR2 YFSETQ. CDR3 loop: CASSFVGTTEAFF. The CDR3 DNA is TGCGCCAGCAGCTTTGTGGGGACCACTGAAGCTTTCTTT.

This clone was counted only a few times. This chain joins TRBV5-1 and TRBJ1-1; D gene unclear. CDR1 is SGHRS, CDR2 YFSETQ, per germline. CDR3 length: 17 amino acids. Trimming stripped 0 bases from V and 1 base from J, with 16 bases between. The CDR3 reads CASSLAEGATANTEAFF. For the CDR3, the DNA is TGCGCCAGCAGCTTGGCCGAGGGAGCCACAGCGAACACTGAAGCTTTCTTT.

This rearrangement joins TRBV15 to TRBJ2-2, with D possibly being TRBD1 (6 bases). CDR3 length: 17 residues. The V gene lost 0 bases and the J gene lost 1 base, with 12 bases spanning the gap. Germline V gene data show CDR1 as LNHNV and CDR2 as YYDKDF (reference sequence). The CDR3 is CATSRDMVGGNTGELFF. The CDR3 nucleotides are TGTGCCACCAGCAGAGATATGGTAGGGGGGAACACCGGGGAGCTGTTTTTT.

The rearrangement joins TRBV20-1 to TRBJ1-2; TRBD1 is a possible D gene (5 bases). The CDR3 is made up of 11 amino acids. V dropped 2 bases and J dropped 6 bases, with 7 bases sitting between them. Germline V lookup: CDR1 DFQATT, CDR2 SNEGSKA (reference sequence). CDR3 in DNA: TGCAGTGCTAGACGGGGCGATGGCTACACCTTC. Residues: CSARRGDGYTF.

This clone was observed a handful of times. This is likely an artifact of a read error, given a far larger clone one base away. The V and J genes are TRBV7-9 and TRBJ1-4; no firm D call. CDR3 length: 13 residues. Germline CDR1 and CDR2: SEHNR and FQNEAQ (reference sequence). V lost 3 bases, J lost 6 bases, and 8 bases lay in between. Here the CDR3 reads CASSLVLDEKLFF. In nucleotides, the CDR3 is TGTGCCAGCAGCTTGGTGTTGGATGAAAAACTGTTTTTT.

The table lists this clone with a count of one. V usage is TRBV5-1 and J usage is TRBJ1-2, with a weak D call TRBD1 (6 bases). CDR1 SGHRS and CDR2 YFSETQ come from the germline V gene. This CDR3 region has 13 residues. With 4 bases removed from V and 3 bases from J, the gap between germline ends came to 10 bases. This CDR3 is CASSLDRDYGYTF. The CDR3 bases are TGCGCCAGCAGCCTGGACAGAGACTATGGCTACACCTTC.

This clone was counted ten times or more. The chain has TRBV30 and TRBJ2-1; the D call may be TRBD1 or TRBD2 (5 bases each). CDR3 length equals 13 residues. Germline loops: CDR1 GTSNPN, CDR2 SVGIG (reference sequence). V was shortened by 4 bases and J by 12 bases, with 19 bases between the two germline ends. CDR3 residues: CAWTLGGARVQFF. CDR3 DNA sequence: TGTGCCTGGACCCTTGGGGGAGCAAGGGTGCAGTTCTTC. The full variable domain, in which reference TRBV30 and TRBJ2-1 provide the parts outside the CDR3, is SQTIHQWPATLVQPVGSPLSLECTVEGTSNPNLYWYRQAAGRGLQLLFYSVGIGQISSEVPQNLSASRPQDRQFILSSKKLLLSDSGFYLCAWTLGGARVQFFGPGTRLTVL.

V usage is TRBV2 and J usage is TRBJ2-2, with 7 bases identical to TRBD1. This CDR3 spans 16 amino acids. Germline V gene lookup returns CDR1 SNHLY and CDR2 FYNNEI. V shed 6 bases and J 5 bases; nucleotides not matched to a gene: 12. The CDR3 loop is CASSLTPGGRTGELFF. The CDR3 DNA sequence: TGTGCCAGCAGCCTTACGCCAGGGGGTCGAACCGGGGAGCTGTTTTTT.

This clone has a handful of counts. V and J are TRBV27 and TRBJ2-3; maybe TRBD1 (6 bases). V lost 5 bases and J lost 0, with 9 bases in between. CDR3 length equals 14 residues. Germline V gives CDR1 MNHEY, CDR2 SMNVEV (reference sequence). The CDR3 DNA sequence: TGTGCCAGCAGTCTTGACAGGAGCACAGATACGCAGTATTTT. The encoded protein is CASSLDRSTDTQYF.

Worth noting for this clone: The junction and the germline gene differ at one end; a read error may be behind it. The chain combines TRBV4-3 with TRBJ2-5; 8 positions match TRBD2. The germline CDR1 and CDR2 sequences are LGHNA and YSLEER. The CDR3 contains 15 residues. The DNA for the CDR3 is TGCGCCAGCAGCCAAGGGGCGGGGGGCCAAGAGATCCAGTACTTC. Translated, it gives CASSQGAGGQEIQYF.